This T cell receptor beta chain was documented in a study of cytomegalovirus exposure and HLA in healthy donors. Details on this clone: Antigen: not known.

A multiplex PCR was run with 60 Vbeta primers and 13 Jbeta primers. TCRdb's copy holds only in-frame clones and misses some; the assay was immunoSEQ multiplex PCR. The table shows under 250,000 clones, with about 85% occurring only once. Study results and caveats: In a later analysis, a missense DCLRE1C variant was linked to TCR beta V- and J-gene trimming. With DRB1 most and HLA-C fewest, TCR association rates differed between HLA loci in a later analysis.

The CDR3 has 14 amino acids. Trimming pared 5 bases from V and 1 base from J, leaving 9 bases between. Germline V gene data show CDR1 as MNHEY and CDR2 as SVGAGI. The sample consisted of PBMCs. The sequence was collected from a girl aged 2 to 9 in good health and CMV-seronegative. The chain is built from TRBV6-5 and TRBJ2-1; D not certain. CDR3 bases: TGTGCCAGCAGTCCCGAGAAGTCCTACAATGAGCAGTTCTTC. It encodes CASSPEKSYNEQFF.